This TCR beta chain was found in a study of blood T cell repertoires in COVID-19. The protocol was immunoSEQ multiplex PCR, while the TCRdb copy is restricted to in-frame clones and leaves out a portion. The sample has more than 95,000 clones; about 80% are singletons. Trimming removed 0 bases from V and 4 bases from J, with 7 bases in between. Germline V CDR1 and CDR2: SGHTA, FQGNSA. CDR3 size: 14 residues. This clone showed up just a few times. This rearrangement joins TRBV7-2 to TRBJ1-5; D remains unclear. The origin of this receptor is a man between 70 and 80 years old with acute or convalescent COVID-19. The sequenced sample consisted of peripheral blood. DNA for the CDR3: TGTGCCAGCAGCTTAGCTGGTAGTAATCAGCCCCAGCATTTT. Translation: CASSLAGSNQPQHF. The full variable domain, its missing parts supplied by reference TRBV7-2 and TRBJ1-5, is GAGVSQSPSNKVTEKGKDVELRCDPISGHTALYWYRQSLGQGLEFLIYFQGNSAPDKSGLPSDRFSAERTGGSVSTLTIQRTQQEDSAVYLCASSLAGSNQPQHFGDGTRLSIL.